This T cell receptor beta chain was obtained from a study of T cell responses to AZD1222 COVID-19 vaccine. Broader study findings: No day 14 peak samples; only post-peak repertoires were characterized.

Sequenced by immunoSEQ multiplex PCR; TCRdb stores in-frame clones only, minus some. The data hold around 110,000 clones, with more than 75% observed a single time. Remarks on this clone: The antigen remains unidentified.

The ends lost 3 bases at V and 1 base at J; junction bases unmatched: 4. The CDR3 is made up of 15 amino acids. Per the germline V gene, CDR1 is SGHTA and CDR2 is FQGNSA. V usage is TRBV7-2 and J usage is TRBJ2-7, with 9 bases identical to TRBD1. This receptor was identified in an adult in good health. The input for sequencing was peripheral blood, taken on day 0 of AZD1222 vaccination. The CDR3 DNA follows: TGTGCCAGCAGCTTCGCCGGGACAGGGTCCTACGAGCAGTACTTC. Its translation: CASSFAGTGSYEQYF.